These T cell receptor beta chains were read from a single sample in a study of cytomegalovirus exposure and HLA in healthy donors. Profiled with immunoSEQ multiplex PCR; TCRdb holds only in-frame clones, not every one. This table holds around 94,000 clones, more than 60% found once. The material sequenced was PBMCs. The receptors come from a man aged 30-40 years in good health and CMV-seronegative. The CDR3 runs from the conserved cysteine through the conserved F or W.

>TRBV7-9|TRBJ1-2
CASSPEVRGGYTF
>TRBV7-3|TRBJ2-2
CASSLEQGYGELFF
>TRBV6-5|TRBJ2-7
CASSYLGGHEQYF
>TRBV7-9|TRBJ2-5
CASSLGLAGLPQETQYF
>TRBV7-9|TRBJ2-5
CASSLMGGETQYF
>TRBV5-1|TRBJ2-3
CASSPGTFADTQYF
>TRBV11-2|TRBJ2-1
CASSKLAGGINEQFF
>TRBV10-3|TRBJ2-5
CAISQGLAEKETQYF
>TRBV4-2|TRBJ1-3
CASSPGDRDGNTIYF
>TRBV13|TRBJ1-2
CASSPVGGSNYGYTF
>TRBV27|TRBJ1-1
CASMYSMNTEAFF
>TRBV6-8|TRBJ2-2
CATTRLVSPGELFF
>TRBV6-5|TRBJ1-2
CASSYGRQTLGGYTF
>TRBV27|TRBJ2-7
CASKTTGASVRYEQYF
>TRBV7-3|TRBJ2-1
CASSLPDRGLNEQFF
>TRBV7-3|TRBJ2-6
CASSLNRVFVFSGANVLTF
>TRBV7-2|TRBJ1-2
CASSLGQGYNYGYTF
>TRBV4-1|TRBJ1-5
CASSLKDGGTQPQHF
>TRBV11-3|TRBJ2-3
CASSLGQRSADTQYF
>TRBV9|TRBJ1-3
CASSVGSSGNTIYF
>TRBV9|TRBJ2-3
CASSPVQGITDTQYF
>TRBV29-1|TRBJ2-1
CSVLLLLLAGGIRNEQFF
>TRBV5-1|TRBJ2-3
CASSHRQGHTDTQYF
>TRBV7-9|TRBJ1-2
CASSHAQGAGYGYTF
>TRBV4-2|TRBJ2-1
CASSQAATSGYNEQFF
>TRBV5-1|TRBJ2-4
CASSGGELETKNIQYF
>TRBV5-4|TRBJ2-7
CASSPTGGTSNLHEQYF
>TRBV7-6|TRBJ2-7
CASSLAGPYEQYF
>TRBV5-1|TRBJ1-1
CASSLGDRNTEAFF
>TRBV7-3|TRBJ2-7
CASSVGLAEEGEQCF
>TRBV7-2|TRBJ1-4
CASSLRGGEKLFF
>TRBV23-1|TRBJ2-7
CASSQSTAGNGEQYF
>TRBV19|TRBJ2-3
CASSNGQGVVTDTQYF
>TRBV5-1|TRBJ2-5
CASSGGGGGETQYF
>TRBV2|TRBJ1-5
CASSGTGRKNQPQHF
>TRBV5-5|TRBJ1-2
CASSLERTGNFPTF
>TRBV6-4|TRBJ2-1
CASRETGQGANEQFF
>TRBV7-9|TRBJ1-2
CSSSPGYGYTF
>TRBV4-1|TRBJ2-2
CASSRRGDTGELFF
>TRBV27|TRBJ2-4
CASSPVRGAAKNIQYF
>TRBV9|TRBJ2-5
CASSVTGQETQYF
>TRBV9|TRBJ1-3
CASSAQPGSVKGNTIYF